This T cell receptor beta chain originates from a study of early T cells in non-severe SARS-CoV-2 infection. Individual cDNA molecules were tagged with unique molecular identifiers, the study reported. TCRdb processed the 5' RACE reads anew with MiXCR; each CDR3 protein has one entry. The sample has roughly 40,000 distinct CDR3 sequences; more than 10% are singletons. The sample holds many counts of this clonotype. What it recognizes is unknown. Study-wide results and caveats: Anti-spike CD8 responses were favored in VDJdb matching, and private and CD4 specificities were missed.

The V and J ends lost 9 bases and 0 bases, in that order; junction bases with no gene match: 13. The CDR3 has 17 residues. CDR1 is MNHEY and CDR2 is SMNVEV in the germline V gene (reference sequence). The source is an adult who was a healthcare worker with PCR-confirmed SARS-CoV-2 infection or an uninfected control (not recorded which). The V and J genes are TRBV27 and TRBJ2-1; 8 bases are a match to TRBD1. The sequencing input was whole blood. The CDR3 coding sequence is TGTGCCAGTCGTAACCCTCAGGGGGCCTCCTCCTACAATGAGCAGTTCTTC. Protein sequence: CASRNPQGASSYNEQFF.